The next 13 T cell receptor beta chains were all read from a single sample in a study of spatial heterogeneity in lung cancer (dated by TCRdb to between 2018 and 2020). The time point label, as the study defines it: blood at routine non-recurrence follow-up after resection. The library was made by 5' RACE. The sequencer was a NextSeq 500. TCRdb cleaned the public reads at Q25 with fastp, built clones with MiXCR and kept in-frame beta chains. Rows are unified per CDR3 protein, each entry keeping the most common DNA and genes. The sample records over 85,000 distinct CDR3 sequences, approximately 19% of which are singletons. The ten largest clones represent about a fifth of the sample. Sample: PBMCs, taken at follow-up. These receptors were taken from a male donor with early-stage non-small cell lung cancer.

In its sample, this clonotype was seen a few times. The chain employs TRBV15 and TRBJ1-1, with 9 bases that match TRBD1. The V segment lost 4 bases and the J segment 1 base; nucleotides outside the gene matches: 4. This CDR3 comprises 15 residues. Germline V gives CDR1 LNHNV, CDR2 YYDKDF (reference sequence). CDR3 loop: CATSKPGQGNTEAFF. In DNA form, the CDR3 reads TGTGCCACCAGCAAACCGGGACAGGGGAACACTGAAGCTTTCTTT.

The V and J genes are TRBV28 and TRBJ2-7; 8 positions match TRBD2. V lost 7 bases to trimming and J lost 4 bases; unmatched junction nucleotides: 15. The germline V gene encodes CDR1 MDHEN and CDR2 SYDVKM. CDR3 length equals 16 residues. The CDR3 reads CASNHLRVLAAYEQYF. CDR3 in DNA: TGTGCCAGCAACCATCTGCGTGTACTAGCGGCTTACGAGCAGTACTTC.

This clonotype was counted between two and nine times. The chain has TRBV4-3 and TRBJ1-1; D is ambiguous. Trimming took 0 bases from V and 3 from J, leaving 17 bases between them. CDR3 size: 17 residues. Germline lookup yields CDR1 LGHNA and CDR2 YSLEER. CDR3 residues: CASSQEATPFGDTEAFF. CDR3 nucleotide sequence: TGCGCCAGCAGCCAAGAGGCGACACCCTTCGGGGACACTGAAGCTTTCTTT.

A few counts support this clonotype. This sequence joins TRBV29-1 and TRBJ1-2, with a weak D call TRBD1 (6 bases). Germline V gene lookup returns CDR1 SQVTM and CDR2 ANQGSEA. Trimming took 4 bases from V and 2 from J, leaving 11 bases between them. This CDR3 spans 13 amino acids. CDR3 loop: CSVVDRRNYGYTF. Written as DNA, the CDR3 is TGCAGCGTTGTTGACAGGCGGAACTATGGCTACACCTTC.

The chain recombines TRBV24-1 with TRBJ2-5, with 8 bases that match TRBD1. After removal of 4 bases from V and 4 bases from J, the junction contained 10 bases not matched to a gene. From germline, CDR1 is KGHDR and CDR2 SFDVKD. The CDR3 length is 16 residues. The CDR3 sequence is CATSDQVTGAGETQYF. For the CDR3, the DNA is TGTGCCACCAGTGACCAAGTGACAGGGGCGGGAGAGACCCAGTACTTC.

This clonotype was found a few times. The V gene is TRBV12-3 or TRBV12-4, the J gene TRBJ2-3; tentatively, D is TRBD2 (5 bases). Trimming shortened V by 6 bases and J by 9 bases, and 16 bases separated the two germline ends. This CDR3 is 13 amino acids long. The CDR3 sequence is CASSRAAGSTQYF. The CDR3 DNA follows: TGTGCCAGCAGCCGCGCGGCGGGCTCGACGCAGTATTTT.

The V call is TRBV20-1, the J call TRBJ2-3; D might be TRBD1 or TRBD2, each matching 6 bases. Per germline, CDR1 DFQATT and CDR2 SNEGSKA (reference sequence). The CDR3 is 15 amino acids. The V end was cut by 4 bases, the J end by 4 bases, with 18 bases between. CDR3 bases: TGCAGTGCTACCCATCCCGGGGGCCTTTCAGATACGCAGTATTTT. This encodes CSATHPGGLSDTQYF.

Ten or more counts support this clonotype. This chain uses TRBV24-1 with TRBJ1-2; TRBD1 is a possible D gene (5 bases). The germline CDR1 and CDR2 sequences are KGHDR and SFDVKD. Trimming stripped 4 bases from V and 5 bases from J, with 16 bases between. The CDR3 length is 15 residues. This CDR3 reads CATSDGTEPRYGYTF. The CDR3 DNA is TGTGCCACCAGTGACGGGACCGAACCTAGATATGGCTACACCTTC.

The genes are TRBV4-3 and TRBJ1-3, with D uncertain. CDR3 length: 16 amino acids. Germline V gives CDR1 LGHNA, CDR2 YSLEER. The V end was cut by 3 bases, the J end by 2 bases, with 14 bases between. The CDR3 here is CASSQIVGDTGNTIYF. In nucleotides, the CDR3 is TGCGCCAGCAGCCAGATCGTAGGAGATACTGGAAACACCATATATTTT.

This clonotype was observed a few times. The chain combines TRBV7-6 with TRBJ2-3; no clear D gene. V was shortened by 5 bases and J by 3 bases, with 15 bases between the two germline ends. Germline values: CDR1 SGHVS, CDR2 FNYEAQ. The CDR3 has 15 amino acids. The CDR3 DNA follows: TGTGCCAGCAGCCTATTTGCGGTGGATACAGATACGCAGTATTTT. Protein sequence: CASSLFAVDTDTQYF.

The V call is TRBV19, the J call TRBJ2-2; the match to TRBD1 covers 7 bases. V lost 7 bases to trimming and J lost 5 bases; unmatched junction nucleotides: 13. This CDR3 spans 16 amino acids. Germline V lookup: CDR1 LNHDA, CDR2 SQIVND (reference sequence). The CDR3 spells CASTREGQISTGELFF. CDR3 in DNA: TGTGCCAGTACCAGAGAGGGACAGATAAGTACCGGGGAGCTGTTTTTT.

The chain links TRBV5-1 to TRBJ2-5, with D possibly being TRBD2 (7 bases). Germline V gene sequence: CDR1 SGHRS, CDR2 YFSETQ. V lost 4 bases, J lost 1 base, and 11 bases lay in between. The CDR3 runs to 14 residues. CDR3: CASSKGGAQETQYF. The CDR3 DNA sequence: TGCGCCAGCAGCAAAGGGGGGGCCCAAGAGACCCAGTACTTC.

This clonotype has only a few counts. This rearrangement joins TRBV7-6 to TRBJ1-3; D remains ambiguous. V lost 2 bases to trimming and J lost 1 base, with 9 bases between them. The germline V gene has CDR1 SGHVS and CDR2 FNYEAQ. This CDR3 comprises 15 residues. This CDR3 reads CASSLFRASGNTIYF. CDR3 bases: TGTGCCAGCAGCTTATTTAGGGCTTCTGGAAACACCATATATTTT. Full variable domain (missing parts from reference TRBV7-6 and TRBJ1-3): GAGVSQSPRYKVTKRGQDVALRCDPISGHVSLYWYRQALGQGPEFLTYFNYEAQQDKSGLPNDRFSAERPEGSISTLTIQRTEQRDSAMYRCASSLFRASGNTIYFGEGSWLTVV.